This TCR beta chain was captured by sequencing in a study of cytomegalovirus exposure and HLA in healthy donors. Points from the study as a whole: Apart from CMV serostatus, no immune exposure information was available. Sequences of the TCR beta chain were said to predict the HLA-A and HLA-B alleles of most subjects accurately.

13 Jbeta primers and 60 Vbeta primers were used for the PCR. Per the original methods: The authors later counted roughly 76 million unique TCR beta chains, 9.5 million to 11 million of them shared. Profiled with immunoSEQ multiplex PCR; TCRdb holds only in-frame clones, not every one. That table supplies the V and J calls and clone size; D and trimming were determined from the DNA. The table records about 92,000 clones, over 75% of them present only once. Germline V CDR1 and CDR2: MNHEY, SVGAGI. Trimming cost V 6 bases and J 0 bases, with 9 bases left between them. The CDR3 is made up of 14 amino acids. In the case of this clone: Its target is not known.

Input material: PBMCs. The chain links TRBV6-5 to TRBJ1-5, with unresolved D. This sequence was found in a man aged 18 to 30 in good health and CMV-seronegative. CDR3 sequence: CASSRTDSNQPQHF. CDR3 bases: TGTGCCAGCAGCCGCACAGATAGCAATCAGCCCCAGCATTTT.